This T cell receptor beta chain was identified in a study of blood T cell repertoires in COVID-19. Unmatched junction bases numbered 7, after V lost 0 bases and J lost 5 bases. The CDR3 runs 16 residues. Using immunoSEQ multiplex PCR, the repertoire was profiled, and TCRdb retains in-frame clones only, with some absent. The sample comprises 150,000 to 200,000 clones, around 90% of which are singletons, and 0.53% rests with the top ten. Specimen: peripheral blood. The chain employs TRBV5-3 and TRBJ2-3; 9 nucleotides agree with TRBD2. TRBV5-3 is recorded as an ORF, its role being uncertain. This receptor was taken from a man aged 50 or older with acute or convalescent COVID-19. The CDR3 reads CARSLGAGGLRDTQYF. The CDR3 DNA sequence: TGTGCCAGAAGCTTGGGCGCGGGAGGGCTCAGAGATACGCAGTATTTT.